The 5 T cell receptor beta chains below were found in one sample sequenced in a study of T cell responses to AZD1222 COVID-19 vaccine. The table came from immunoSEQ multiplex PCR; TCRdb's copy has only in-frame clones and leaves some out. The repertoire holds just over 30,000 clones, with roughly 90% as singletons. The sample was peripheral blood, taken 28 days after the second AZD1222 dose. These receptors all stem from an adult who received the AZD1222 COVID-19 vaccine.

The rearrangement joins TRBV19 to TRBJ2-2; 7 positions match TRBD2. The trim removed 1 base at V and 1 base at J, leaving 6 bases unmatched. The CDR3 is 17 amino acids. In germline, CDR1 is LNHDA, CDR2 SQIVND (reference sequence). The CDR3 coding sequence is TGTGCCAGTAGTATAGCTAATGCGGGGGTGAACACCGGGGAGCTGTTTTTT. Its protein is CASSIANAGVNTGELFF. The entire variable domain, with the rest obtained from reference TRBV19 and TRBJ2-2, is as follows: DGGITQSPKYLFRKEGQNVTLSCEQNLNHDAMYWYRQDPGQGLRLIYYSQIVNDFQKGDIAEGYSVSREKKESFPLTVTSAQKNPTAFYLCASSIANAGVNTGELFFGEGSRLTVL.

The chain is built from TRBV5-1 and TRBJ1-2; the match to TRBD1 covers 10 bases. Looked up from germline, CDR1 is SGHRS and CDR2 is YFSETQ. The CDR3 loop spans 14 amino acids. V gave up 4 bases and J gave up 7 bases; unmatched junction bases: 7. The chain's CDR3 is CASSLGTGDFGYTF. CDR3 sequence (DNA): TGCGCCAGCAGCCTCGGGACAGGGGATTTTGGCTACACCTTC.

CDR3 nucleotide sequence: TGCAGCGTTGAGCCAGGGGGGTACAATGAGCAGTTCTTC. It codes for CSVEPGGYNEQFF. This chain uses TRBV29-1 with TRBJ2-1; maybe TRBD1 (7 bases). Germline CDR1 is SQVTM and CDR2 is ANQGSEA. Trimming pared 3 bases from V and 4 bases from J, leaving 10 bases between. The CDR3 extends over 13 amino acids.

This chain uses TRBV7-3 with TRBJ2-1; 7 bases map to TRBD1. Germline V gives CDR1 SGHTA, CDR2 FQGTGA. V dropped 4 bases and J dropped 3; count of bases not matched to a gene: 3. CDR3 length: 14 amino acids. In DNA form, the CDR3 reads TGTGCCAGCAGCTCCCGGGACAGCTACAATGAGCAGTTCTTC. Translated: CASSSRDSYNEQFF.

The chain employs TRBV5-1 and TRBJ2-7; 7 positions match TRBD1. V was pared by 4 bases and J by 0 bases, with 4 bases of the junction left unmatched. The CDR3 consists of 14 residues. Germline CDR1 SGHRS, CDR2 YFSETQ. The DNA of the CDR3 is TGCGCCAGCAGCCCATGGACAGGCTCCTACGAGCAGTACTTC. This sequence encodes CASSPWTGSYEQYF.